A single sample is the source of the 6 T cell receptor beta chains below, sequenced in a study of naive and memory T cell subsets. The beta constant-region primer was an equimolar mix of two oligonucleotides covering TRBC1 and TRBC2. MiXCR, applied by TCRdb to the UMI-ligation and nested PCR reads, yields one record per CDR3 protein. The data hold roughly 31,000 distinct CDR3 sequences, with around 10% observed a single time. Source material: effector memory CD4+ T cells from blood. The subset: effector memory, CD45RA- CD27-. All receptors derive from a human donor in good health.

This clonotype was detected many times. The chain has TRBV20-1 and TRBJ2-3; 10 positions match TRBD1. The CDR3 length is 13 residues. CDR1 is DFQATT and CDR2 is SNEGSKA in the germline V gene (reference sequence). The ends lost 5 bases at V and 2 bases at J; junction bases unmatched: 1. The CDR3 is CSARQGATDTQYF. The CDR3 DNA sequence: TGCAGTGCTCGACAGGGGGCCACAGATACGCAGTATTTT.

By sample fraction, this clonotype is medium-sized. The chain joins TRBV7-8 to TRBJ1-2; D is possibly TRBD1 (6 bases). CDR1 and CDR2 from the germline V gene are SGHVS and FQNEAQ. The V end lost 2 bases, the J end lost 5 bases, and 15 bases lay between the germline ends. The CDR3 consists of 15 residues. The CDR3, as DNA: TGTGCCAGCAGCTTACGGGACACGGACCTGTATGGCTACACCTTC. The encoded protein is CASSLRDTDLYGYTF. The whole variable domain, filled in from reference TRBV7-8 and TRBJ1-2, reads GAGVSQSPRYKVAKRGQDVALRCDPISGHVSLFWYQQALGQGPEFLTYFQNEAQLDKSGLPSDRFFAERPEGSVSTLKIQRTQQEDSAVYLCASSLRDTDLYGYTFGSGTRLTVV.

The chain is built from TRBV7-3 and TRBJ2-7; D is uncertain. The CDR3 is 13 residues long. Trimming removed 2 bases from V and 4 bases from J, with 9 bases in between. Germline V CDR1 and CDR2: SGHTA, FQGTGA. The CDR3 loop is CASSLDKQYEQYF. The CDR3 DNA is TGTGCCAGCAGCTTAGACAAGCAGTACGAGCAGTACTTC.

This clonotype was recorded at least ten times. This sequence joins TRBV7-2 and TRBJ1-6; D may be TRBD1 (6 bases). Germline lookup yields CDR1 SGHTA and CDR2 FQGNSA. V lost 4 bases, J lost 10 bases, and 14 bases lay in between. This CDR3 has 14 residues. In DNA form, the CDR3 reads TGTGCCAGCAGCTCCTCAGGGGATCGCTCACCCCTCCACTTT. Its translation is CASSSSGDRSPLHF.

This clonotype was counted a few times. The V and J genes are TRBV20-1 and TRBJ1-5, with D uncertain. The CDR3 has 14 amino acids. The germline gives CDR1 DFQATT, CDR2 SNEGSKA (reference sequence). V dropped 3 bases and J dropped 0 bases, with 9 bases sitting between them. The CDR3 here is CSASYGYSNQPQHF. For the CDR3, the DNA is TGCAGTGCTAGTTACGGATATAGCAATCAGCCCCAGCATTTT.

Ten or more counts support this clonotype. J is TRBJ2-3 and V is TRBV27; D may be TRBD2 (6 bases). The CDR3 covers 16 residues. CDR1 and CDR2 (germline): MNHEY, SMNVEV (reference sequence). V was cut by 1 base and J by 2 bases, with 13 bases left in between. DNA for the CDR3: TGTGCCAGCAGTTTATTTGGGACTTCCCTCACAGATACGCAGTATTTT. This codes for CASSLFGTSLTDTQYF.